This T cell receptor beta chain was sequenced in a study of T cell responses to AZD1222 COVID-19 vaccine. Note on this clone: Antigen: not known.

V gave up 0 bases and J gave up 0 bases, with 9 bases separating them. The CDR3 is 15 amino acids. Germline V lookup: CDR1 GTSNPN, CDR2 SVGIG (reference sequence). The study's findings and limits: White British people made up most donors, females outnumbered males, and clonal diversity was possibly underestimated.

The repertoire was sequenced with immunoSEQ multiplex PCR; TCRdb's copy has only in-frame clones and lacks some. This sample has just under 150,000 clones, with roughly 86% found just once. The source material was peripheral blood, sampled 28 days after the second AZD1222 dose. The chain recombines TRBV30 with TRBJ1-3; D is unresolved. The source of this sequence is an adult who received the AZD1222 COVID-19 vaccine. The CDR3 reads CAWSVGLISGNTIYF. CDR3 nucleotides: TGTGCCTGGAGTGTAGGGCTGATCTCTGGAAACACCATATATTTT.